The 14 T cell receptor beta chains listed next were all sequenced from one sample in a study of shared clonotypes between healthy human individuals. Libraries were prepared by immunoSEQ multiplex PCR; TCRdb keeps only in-frame clonotypes and omits some of them. The sample gives about 560,000 clones, roughly 79% of which show up once; around 11% is in the top ten. Sample: PBMCs. All receptors come from a woman aged 35 to 49 in good health. Some clones in this sample may be carry-over from other donors' samples.

As for this clone: A junction end diverges from the germline sequence, so it may reflect a read error. This rearrangement joins TRBV29-1 to TRBJ2-7; perhaps TRBD2 as D (6 bases). The CDR3 length is 14 residues. Germline values: CDR1 SQVTM, CDR2 ANQGSEA. The CDR3 bases are TGCAGCGTCCAACGCGGGATCAGCTCCCACGAGCAGTACTTC. Protein sequence: CSVQRGISSHEQYF.

This rearrangement joins TRBV29-1 to TRBJ2-1, with D perhaps given as TRBD1 or TRBD2 (5 bases each). The CDR3 has 14 residues. Trimming pared 4 bases from V and 2 bases from J, leaving 12 bases between. Germline V CDR1 and CDR2: SQVTM, ANQGSEA. The CDR3 nucleotides are TGCAGCGTTGTTGGGGGAGTCACCTACAATGAGCAGTTCTTC. Amino acid sequence: CSVVGGVTYNEQFF.

This clone showed up just a few times. The CDR3 loop is CASSVSPRHTGELFF. In DNA form, the CDR3 reads TGTGCCAGCAGCGTCTCTCCCCGGCACACCGGGGAGCTGTTTTTT. The genes are TRBV9 and TRBJ2-2; D call uncertain. CDR1 and CDR2 (germline): SGDLS, YYNGEE. V dropped 2 bases and J dropped 3 bases, with 11 bases sitting between them. This CDR3 contains 15 residues.

The rearrangement joins TRBV7-6 to TRBJ2-2, with 9 bases fitting TRBD2. CDR1 and CDR2 from the germline V gene are SGHVS and FNYEAQ. The CDR3 has 16 amino acids. With V trimmed by 1 base and J by 1 base, 1 base remained unmatched. The DNA of the CDR3 is TGTGCCAGCAGCTTAGGGACTAGCGTGAACACCGGGGAGCTGTTTTTT. Its protein is CASSLGTSVNTGELFF.

The chain recombines TRBV4-3 with TRBJ2-7, with TRBD1 matching over 7 bases. Germline loops: CDR1 LGHNA, CDR2 YSLEER. Unmatched junction bases numbered 1, after V lost 3 bases and J lost 2 bases. The CDR3 totals 13 residues. Here the CDR3 DNA reads TGCGCCAGCAGCCAGGGACAGACCTACGAGCAGTACTTC. Protein product: CASSQGQTYEQYF.

The rearrangement joins TRBV11-2 to TRBJ2-7; the match to TRBD1 covers 10 bases. Germline CDR1 reads SGHAT; CDR2 reads FQNNGV. Trimming removed 5 bases from V and 5 bases from J; junction bases left unmatched: 9. This CDR3 is built from 15 residues. CDR3 DNA: TGTGCCAGCAGCCTACGGGGACAGGGGTACAACGAGCAGTACTTC. Translation: CASSLRGQGYNEQYF.

The chain has TRBV2 and TRBJ2-7; 9 bases map to TRBD1. Germline assignment: CDR1 SNHLY and CDR2 FYNNEI. The CDR3 extends over 13 amino acids. With 6 bases clipped from V and 6 bases from J, the junction kept 6 bases outside the gene matches. Here the CDR3 reads CASSAGQGREQYF. DNA for the CDR3: TGTGCCAGCAGCGCCGGACAGGGGCGCGAGCAGTACTTC.

The DNA for the CDR3 is TGTGCCAGCAGCTTAGTTAATAATATGTTCTTC. Translating gives CASSLVNNMFF. The chain carries TRBV7-2 and TRBJ2-1; no definite D call. V lost 1 base to trimming and J lost 15 bases, with 10 bases between them. CDR3 length equals 11 residues. Germline V gene sequence: CDR1 SGHTA, CDR2 FQGNSA.

The rearrangement joins TRBV6-1 to TRBJ2-3, with D possibly TRBD2 on 6 matching bases. The CDR3 runs 14 residues. With 0 bases removed from V and 3 bases from J, the gap between germline ends came to 7 bases. The germline V gene has CDR1 MNHNS and CDR2 SASEGT. The CDR3 here is CASSEAGGTDTQYF. The CDR3 DNA is TGTGCCAGCAGTGAAGCGGGAGGTACAGATACGCAGTATTTT.

The chain employs TRBV5-1 and TRBJ1-1; 7 nucleotides line up with TRBD1. The CDR3 is 17 amino acids. Unmatched junction bases numbered 8, after V lost 0 bases and J lost 0 bases. Germline assignment: CDR1 SGHRS and CDR2 YFSETQ. The chain's CDR3 is CASSLDPGGVMNTEAFF. CDR3 nucleotides: TGCGCCAGCAGCTTGGATCCAGGGGGGGTCATGAACACTGAAGCTTTCTTT.

Many counts were recorded for this clone. Here the CDR3 reads CASSSGTGLGYTF. The CDR3 DNA sequence: TGTGCCAGTAGTTCTGGGACAGGGCTCGGCTACACCTTC. The genes are TRBV19 and TRBJ1-2, with 9 positions matching TRBD1. V trimming: 5 bases; J trimming: 8 bases; junction bases outside the gene matches: 6. CDR3 length equals 13 residues. Germline-derived CDR1 and CDR2 are LNHDA and SQIVND (reference sequence). Drawing the rest from reference TRBV19 and TRBJ1-2, the complete variable domain is DGGITQSPKYLFRKEGQNVTLSCEQNLNHDAMYWYRQDPGQGLRLIYYSQIVNDFQKGDIAEGYSVSREKKESFPLTVTSAQKNPTAFYLCASSSGTGLGYTFGSGTRLTVV.

The chain couples TRBV25-1 to TRBJ2-1; the D gene is possibly TRBD2 (5 bases). Trimming shortened V by 7 bases and J by 7 bases, and 11 bases separated the two germline ends. Germline loops: CDR1 MGHDK, CDR2 SYGVNS. The CDR3 runs 12 residues. CDR3 bases: TGTGCCAGCATCCCCCGGAGGAATGAGCAGTTCTTC. Protein product: CASIPRRNEQFF. Variable domain in full (rest from reference TRBV25-1 and TRBJ2-1): EADIYQTPRYLVIGTGKKITLECSQTMGHDKMYWYQQDPGMELHLIHYSYGVNSTEKGDLSSESTVSRIRTEHFPLTLESARPSHTSQYLCASIPRRNEQFFGPGTRLTVL.

This chain connects TRBV30 to TRBJ1-3; tentative D call: TRBD1 (5 bases). V was clipped by 2 bases and J by 0 bases, with 14 bases between them. The length of the CDR3 is 16 residues. Germline V CDR1 and CDR2: GTSNPN, SVGIG (reference sequence). The CDR3 protein is CAWSRDATSSGNTIYF. The CDR3 DNA sequence: TGTGCCTGGAGTCGGGACGCAACGAGCTCTGGAAACACCATATATTTT.

V and J are TRBV4-2 and TRBJ1-1, with a tentative D call TRBD1 (6 bases). V lost 0 bases and J 0 bases, leaving 11 bases between the germline ends. CDR1 and CDR2 (germline): LGHNA, YNFKEQ. This CDR3 has 16 amino acids. The CDR3 DNA reads as TGTGCCAGCAGCCAAGAGGGGGCGAGAATGAACACTGAAGCTTTCTTT. Protein product: CASSQEGARMNTEAFF.